These 27 T cell receptor beta chains came from one sample sequenced in a study of shared clonotypes between healthy human individuals. TCRdb's copy holds only in-frame clones and misses some; the assay was immunoSEQ multiplex PCR. The data contain around 1,000,000 clones, about 80% of them singletons. The specimen was memory CD4+ T cells from PBMCs. Described subset: CD45RA-negative fraction. The receptors originated from a man younger than 35 in good health. Some clones in this sample may be carry-over from other donors' samples.

The CDR3: CASSLTSESEPYEQYF. The CDR3 DNA follows: TGTGCCAGCAGCTTAACTAGCGAGTCTGAACCTTACGAGCAGTACTTC. The chain carries TRBV7-9 and TRBJ2-7; 7 bases match TRBD2. V gave up 2 bases and J gave up 4 bases; unmatched junction bases: 11. The CDR3 totals 16 residues. CDR1 SEHNR and CDR2 FQNEAQ come from the germline V gene (reference sequence). The variable domain in full, with the rest retrieved from reference TRBV7-9 and TRBJ2-7, is DTGVSQNPRHKITKRGQNVTFRCDPISEHNRLYWYRQTLGQGPEFLTYFQNEAQLEKSRLLSDRFSAERPKGSFSTLEIQRTEQGDSAMYLCASSLTSESEPYEQYFGPGTRLTVT.

The chain combines TRBV28 with TRBJ2-5; D gene unclear. Germline V CDR1 and CDR2: MDHEN, SYDVKM. Trimming pared 6 bases from V and 2 bases from J, leaving 4 bases between. This CDR3 region has 11 residues. DNA for the CDR3: TGTGCCAGCAGCCGACAAGAGACCCAGTACTTC. Translated: CASSRQETQYF.

This chain joins TRBV7-2 and TRBJ2-1, with a tentative D call TRBD1 (5 bases). V was clipped by 5 bases and J by 4 bases, with 12 bases between them. Germline V lookup: CDR1 SGHTA, CDR2 FQGNSA. The CDR3 is 14 residues long. CDR3 DNA sequence: TGTGCCAGCAGCCCCCAGACAGAATACAATGAGCAGTTCTTC. This encodes CASSPQTEYNEQFF.

The chain is built from TRBV6-5 and TRBJ1-1; unclear D gene. Germline loops: CDR1 MNHEY, CDR2 SVGAGI. The CDR3 covers 14 residues. Trimming pared 2 bases from V and 5 bases from J, leaving 12 bases between. The CDR3 coding sequence is TGTGCCAGCAGTTACGTGGGTTTAGGGACTGAAGCTTTCTTT. Residues: CASSYVGLGTEAFF.

The chain combines TRBV7-2 with TRBJ2-1; 12 bases match TRBD2. CDR1 is SGHTA and CDR2 is FQGNSA in the germline V gene. The CDR3 is 16 residues long. With V trimmed by 4 bases and J by 6 bases, 7 bases remained unmatched. The chain's CDR3 is CASSSSTSGRVNEQFF. In DNA form, the CDR3 reads TGTGCCAGCAGCTCTTCGACTAGCGGGAGAGTCAATGAGCAGTTCTTC.

V and J are TRBV5-6 and TRBJ1-1; D ambiguous. The germline CDR1 and CDR2 sequences are SGHDT and YYEEEE. The CDR3 has 14 residues. V lost 0 bases and J 3 bases, leaving 9 bases between the germline ends. CDR3 DNA: TGTGCCAGCAGCTTGGGGTACAGTTACACTGAAGCTTTCTTT. It codes for CASSLGYSYTEAFF.

The chain has TRBV2 and TRBJ1-5; possibly TRBD1 for D (5 bases). Germline CDR1 is SNHLY and CDR2 is FYNNEI. CDR3 size: 16 residues. Trimming shortened V by 7 bases and J by 4 bases, and 20 bases separated the two germline ends. CDR3 in DNA: TGTGCCAGCATGAACCCTGCAGAGGGGACGAATCAGCCCCAGCATTTT. Amino acids: CASMNPAEGTNQPQHF.

This clone showed up many times. Other DNA sequences in the same sample also yield this CDR3. The gene calls are TRBV2 and TRBJ1-5, with D perhaps matching TRBD1 (5 bases). Trimming took 6 bases from V and 0 from J, leaving 9 bases between them. This CDR3 is 14 amino acids long. CDR1 and CDR2 (germline): SNHLY, FYNNEI. The CDR3 loop reads CASRGTASNQPQHF. The CDR3 DNA follows: TGTGCCAGCAGGGGGACCGCTAGCAATCAGCCCCAGCATTTT.

V usage is TRBV6-5 and J usage is TRBJ1-2; no firm D call. CDR1 is MNHEY and CDR2 is SVGAGI in the germline V gene. V was trimmed by 6 bases and J by 4 bases, leaving 15 bases between them. This CDR3 is built from 14 residues. The CDR3 nucleotides read TGTGCCAGCAGATTAGGACCGGCGCCCTATGGCTACACCTTC. Encoded protein: CASRLGPAPYGYTF.

The gene calls are TRBV29-1 and TRBJ1-2; perhaps TRBD1 as D (6 bases). This CDR3 is built from 14 residues. Germline loops: CDR1 SQVTM, CDR2 ANQGSEA. The V gene lost 6 bases and the J gene lost 5 bases, with 19 bases spanning the gap. The CDR3 spells CSVVQGFSGYGYTF. The CDR3 DNA is TGCAGCGTGGTACAGGGTTTCTCGGGGTATGGCTACACCTTC.

The chain uses TRBV5-4 and TRBJ2-1; 7 bases fit TRBD2. Germline V gene data show CDR1 as SGHNT and CDR2 as YYREEE (reference sequence). V was clipped by 4 bases and J by 6 bases; unmatched bases: 13. The CDR3 consists of 16 residues. The CDR3 reads CASSRKTSSESNEQFF. CDR3 DNA sequence: TGTGCCAGCAGCCGGAAGACTAGCTCTGAAAGCAATGAGCAGTTCTTC.

This chain connects TRBV30 to TRBJ2-7; perhaps TRBD1 as D (5 bases). The V end was cut by 4 bases, the J end by 5 bases, with 18 bases between. The CDR3 is made up of 14 amino acids. Germline assignment: CDR1 GTSNPN and CDR2 SVGIG (reference sequence). In DNA form, the CDR3 reads TGTGCCTGGACCGCGCCCCCAGGGTCCCACGAGCAGTACTTC. Translated: CAWTAPPGSHEQYF.

The chain recombines TRBV11-3 with TRBJ2-7, with D possibly TRBD2 on 5 matching bases. The V end was cut by 2 bases, the J end by 3 bases, with 20 bases between. The germline gives CDR1 SGHNT, CDR2 YENEEA. The CDR3 extends over 17 amino acids. CDR3 DNA: TGTGCCAGCAGCTTACGGGATTTCAGATTAGGCGGCTACGAGCAGTACTTC. Translated, it gives CASSLRDFRLGGYEQYF.

The rearrangement uses TRBV7-7 and TRBJ2-5; D is uncertain. CDR1 is SSHAT, CDR2 FNYEAQ, per germline (reference sequence). This CDR3 contains 14 residues. V lost 0 bases to trimming and J lost 4 bases, with 9 bases between them. CDR3 in amino acids: CASSLAVTRETQYF. As DNA, the CDR3 is TGTGCCAGCAGCTTAGCTGTTACCCGAGAGACCCAGTACTTC.

This chain links TRBV4-3 with TRBJ2-3, with 11 bases identical to TRBD2. V lost 5 bases and J lost 2; bases outside the gene matches: 6. Germline assignment: CDR1 LGHNA and CDR2 YSLEER. This CDR3 spans 16 amino acids. The CDR3 nucleotides read TGCGCCAGCAGCTCTCGGACTAGCGGGTTCACAGATACGCAGTATTTT. Protein sequence: CASSSRTSGFTDTQYF.

The CDR3 coding sequence is TGCGCCAGCAGCTTGGCCATGACTAGCGGGCGCAATGAGCAGTTCTTC. Its translation is CASSLAMTSGRNEQFF. J is TRBJ2-1 and V is TRBV5-1; 10 bases are shared with TRBD2. The CDR3 has 16 residues. Trimming cost V 0 bases and J 6 bases; bases outside gene matches: 6. Germline V gene data show CDR1 as SGHRS and CDR2 as YFSETQ.

To note about this clone: In the same sample, other DNA sequences code for this CDR3. This chain connects TRBV5-1 to TRBJ2-3; D remains unclear. Germline loops: CDR1 SGHRS, CDR2 YFSETQ. Trimming shortened V by 0 bases and J by 3 bases, and 5 bases separated the two germline ends. CDR3 length: 13 residues. The CDR3 region has the DNA TGCGCCAGCAGCTTGGTTCCAACAGATACGCAGTATTTT. Protein sequence: CASSLVPTDTQYF.

The gene calls are TRBV7-9 and TRBJ2-3; 7 positions match TRBD2. CDR3 length: 15 residues. With 7 bases clipped from V and 6 bases from J, the junction kept 13 bases outside the gene matches. Germline V lookup: CDR1 SEHNR, CDR2 FQNEAQ (reference sequence). The CDR3 here is CASTERGGSGDTQYF. For the CDR3, the DNA is TGTGCCAGCACAGAGCGGGGCGGGAGTGGGGATACGCAGTATTTT.

This clone was detected a few times. One end of the junction varies from germline; a read error may be responsible. This chain's CDR3 is CASSALPGLGGELF. CDR3 nucleotide sequence: TGTGCCAGCAGCGCACTCCCAGGGTTGGGCGGGGAGCTGTTT. The chain recombines TRBV7-3 with TRBJ2-2, with D possibly TRBD2 on 6 matching bases. Germline V gives CDR1 SGHTA, CDR2 FQGTGA. CDR3 size: 14 residues.

This sequence joins TRBV7-3 and TRBJ2-3; D may be TRBD1 (5 bases). The CDR3 is 14 amino acids. Germline CDR1 and CDR2: SGHTA and FQGTGA. V was pared by 4 bases and J by 2 bases, with 10 bases between. CDR3 sequence reads: CASSSQGITDTQYF. For the CDR3, the DNA is TGTGCCAGCAGCTCGCAGGGAATCACAGATACGCAGTATTTT.

This clone was observed a few times. This rearrangement joins TRBV7-2 to TRBJ2-1; D unclear. Per the germline V gene, CDR1 is SGHTA and CDR2 is FQGNSA. This CDR3 spans 13 amino acids. The V end lost 3 bases, the J end lost 10 bases, and 13 bases lay between the germline ends. CDR3 DNA: TGTGCCAGCAGCTTTGGCGTGGTACAGGAGCAGTTCTTC. This encodes CASSFGVVQEQFF.

The rearrangement links TRBV28 to TRBJ2-1; TRBD1 or TRBD2 may be the D gene (6 bases each). V lost 5 bases to trimming and J lost 0 bases, with 14 bases between them. Germline values: CDR1 MDHEN, CDR2 SYDVKM. The CDR3 is 16 residues long. In nucleotides, the CDR3 is TGTGCCAGCAGTCTACCCGGAGGGGGCTCCTACAATGAGCAGTTCTTC. Its protein is CASSLPGGGSYNEQFF.

A remark on this clone: This CDR3 is also generated by other DNA sequences in the sample. V gene TRBV27 combines with J gene TRBJ2-7; 11 nucleotides align to TRBD2. The CDR3 contains 15 residues. CDR1 is MNHEY and CDR2 is SMNVEV in the germline V gene (reference sequence). Germline trimming cut 0 bases from V and 2 bases from J; bases unmatched to any gene: 0. This CDR3 is CASSLSSGRAYEQYF. In DNA, the CDR3 is TGTGCCAGCAGTTTATCTAGCGGGAGGGCCTACGAGCAGTACTTC.

This clone was picked up one time. V usage is TRBV6-4 and J usage is TRBJ1-2; TRBD1 might be the D (5 bases). Germline CDR1 MRHNA, CDR2 SNTAGT. V was shortened by 3 bases and J by 8 bases, with 13 bases between the two germline ends. The CDR3 has 13 residues. CDR3 in amino acids: CASSENRRGGYTF. The CDR3 nucleotides read TGTGCCAGCAGTGAGAACAGGCGTGGGGGCTACACCTTC.

For the CDR3, the DNA is TGTGCCAGTAGCCGACAGGTTGACTATGGCTACACCTTC. Its protein is CASSRQVDYGYTF. The chain links TRBV19 to TRBJ1-2; TRBD1 is a possible D gene (6 bases). Germline lookup yields CDR1 LNHDA and CDR2 SQIVND (reference sequence). The CDR3 has 13 residues. The V end lost 6 bases, the J end lost 3 bases, and 11 bases lay between the germline ends.

There are a few counts of this clone. The chain recombines TRBV30 with TRBJ2-7; D possibly corresponds to TRBD1 (5 bases). This CDR3 region has 13 residues. V lost 4 bases to trimming and J lost 2 bases, with 12 bases between them. The germline V gene encodes CDR1 GTSNPN and CDR2 SVGIG (reference sequence). The CDR3 here is CAWTRKGPYEQYF. The CDR3 coding sequence is TGTGCCTGGACTCGGAAGGGGCCCTACGAGCAGTACTTC. Full variable domain (remainder filled in from reference TRBV30 and TRBJ2-7): SQTIHQWPATLVQPVGSPLSLECTVEGTSNPNLYWYRQAAGRGLQLLFYSVGIGQISSEVPQNLSASRPQDRQFILSSKKLLLSDSGFYLCAWTRKGPYEQYFGPGTRLTVT.

With respect to this clone: At the DNA level, this CDR3 is encoded by other sequences in the same sample as well. The rearrangement uses TRBV20-1 and TRBJ2-5; no firm D call. Germline V gives CDR1 DFQATT, CDR2 SNEGSKA (reference sequence). The CDR3 loop spans 11 amino acids. V was clipped by 0 bases and J by 7 bases, with 6 bases between them. The CDR3 nucleotides are TGCAGTGCTAGAGATCTGAGGACCCAGTACTTC. As protein: CSARDLRTQYF.